These 3 T cell receptor beta chains were all obtained from the same sample, sequenced in a study of long-term antiretroviral therapy in people with HIV. Survey-level resolution applied to immunoSEQ assay v3.0. Profiled with immunoSEQ multiplex PCR; TCRdb holds only in-frame clones, not every one. The sample carries tens of thousands of clones, 85% recorded once. The specimen was unsorted PBMCs, collected 2.3 years after starting antiretroviral therapy. The receptors originated from a man in his forties with HIV.

This clone occurred a few times. This chain uses TRBV7-2 with TRBJ1-2; no reliable D call. The CDR3 runs 14 residues. V was clipped by 4 bases and J by 4 bases, with 13 bases between them. CDR1 and CDR2 from the germline V gene are SGHTA and FQGNSA. CDR3 amino acids: CASSSHPRAYGYTF. CDR3 DNA sequence: TGTGCCAGCAGCTCACACCCGAGGGCCTATGGCTACACCTTC.

The V gene is TRBV10-3, the J gene TRBJ1-4; tentative D call: TRBD1 (6 bases). The CDR3 loop spans 14 amino acids. Per the germline V gene, CDR1 is ENHRY and CDR2 is SYGVKD. V shed 3 bases and J shed 6 bases, with 11 bases lying between them. The CDR3 DNA reads as TGTGCCATCAGTGATAACAGGGTGGATGAAAAACTGTTTTTT. This codes for CAISDNRVDEKLFF.

This clone was detected once. The chain employs TRBV27 and TRBJ1-4, with unresolved D. This CDR3 spans 12 amino acids. CDR1 is MNHEY, CDR2 SMNVEV, per germline (reference sequence). V was trimmed by 8 bases and J by 7 bases, leaving 11 bases between them. CDR3 nucleotide sequence: TGTGCCAGCGGTTATCGGAGTGAAAAACTGTTTTTT. This codes for CASGYRSEKLFF.